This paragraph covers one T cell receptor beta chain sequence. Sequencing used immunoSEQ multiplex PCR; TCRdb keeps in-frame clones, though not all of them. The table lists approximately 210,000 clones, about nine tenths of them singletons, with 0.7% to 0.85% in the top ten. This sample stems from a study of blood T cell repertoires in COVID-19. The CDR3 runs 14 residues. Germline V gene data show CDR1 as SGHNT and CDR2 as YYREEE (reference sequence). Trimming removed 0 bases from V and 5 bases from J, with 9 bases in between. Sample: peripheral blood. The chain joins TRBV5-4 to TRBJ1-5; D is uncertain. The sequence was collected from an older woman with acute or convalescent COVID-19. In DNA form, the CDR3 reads TGTGCCAGCAGCTTGGCAGGCCAAGATCAGCCCCAGCATTTT. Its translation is CASSLAGQDQPQHF.